Below are 4 T cell receptor beta chains sequenced from a single sample in a study of cytomegalovirus exposure and HLA in healthy donors. 13 Jbeta primers and 60 Vbeta primers were used for the PCR. TCRdb's table, derived via immunoSEQ multiplex PCR, lists solely in-frame clones and lacks some. The sample's table shows approximately 140,000 clones. The material sequenced was PBMCs. The receptors were gathered from a woman aged 40 to 55 in good health and CMV-seronegative.

CDR3 region: CASSVDGGAYEQYF. The CDR3 DNA follows: TGTGCCAGCAGCGTAGATGGGGGCGCCTACGAGCAGTACTTC. V and J are TRBV9 and TRBJ2-7; D might be TRBD1 (6 bases). Trimming removed 0 bases from V and 2 bases from J, with 9 bases in between. Germline CDR1 is SGDLS and CDR2 is YYNGEE. This CDR3 spans 14 amino acids.

The CDR3 loop reads CASNFNPGSGNTIYF. In nucleotides, the CDR3 is TGTGCCAGCAACTTTAACCCGGGCTCTGGAAACACCATATATTTT. V is TRBV7-9 and J is TRBJ1-3; D call uncertain. The length of the CDR3 is 15 residues. Deletions cut 7 bases from V and 0 bases from J, with 13 bases between. Germline V lookup: CDR1 SEHNR, CDR2 FQNEAQ (reference sequence).

In DNA, the CDR3 is TGTGCCAGCAGCGAGGACAGCACCGGGGAGCTGTTTTTT. It specifies CASSEDSTGELFF. The V and J genes are TRBV9 and TRBJ2-2; a possible D gene is TRBD1 (6 bases). The CDR3 is 13 amino acids. Germline V lookup: CDR1 SGDLS, CDR2 YYNGEE. V lost 3 bases and J lost 4, with 7 bases in between. Variable domain in full (rest from reference TRBV9 and TRBJ2-2): DSGVTQTPKHLITATGQRVTLRCSPRSGDLSVYWYQQSLDQGLQFLIQYYNGEERAKGNILERFSAQQFPDLHSELNLSSLELGDSALYFCASSEDSTGELFFGEGSRLTVL.

This chain joins TRBV5-1 and TRBJ1-1; D ambiguous. V was clipped by 6 bases and J by 1 base, with 4 bases between them. The CDR3 runs to 11 residues. CDR1 and CDR2 from the germline V gene are SGHRS and YFSETQ. The CDR3 region is CASTKNTEAFF. Written as DNA, the CDR3 is TGCGCCAGCACAAAGAACACTGAAGCTTTCTTT.